Listed below are T cell receptor beta chains from one sample, sequenced in a study of CD8+CD57+ T cells in acquired aplastic anemia. TCRdb processed the reads anew with MiXCR; each CDR3 protein has one entry. The data show roughly 200,000 distinct CDR3 sequences, approximately 57% seen once. Sequencing was carried out using sorted CD4+, CD8+, or CD8+CD57+ T cells (not recorded which) from PBMCs. The receptors shown here come from a human donor in good health. The CDR3 runs from the conserved cysteine through the conserved F or W. The order of the fields is CDR3 length, J gene, V gene, CDR3 protein.

cdr3_length: 15; j_call: TRBJ2-2; v_call: TRBV25-1; cdr3_aa: CASSQAFGSTGELFF
cdr3_length: 15; j_call: TRBJ2-1; v_call: TRBV10-3; cdr3_aa: CAITETSQNYNEQFF
cdr3_length: 13; j_call: TRBJ2-7; v_call: TRBV4-1; cdr3_aa: CASSPGGIYEQYF
cdr3_length: 14; j_call: TRBJ2-1; v_call: TRBV20-1; cdr3_aa: CSAKLGLSCNEQFF
cdr3_length: 15; j_call: TRBJ2-3; v_call: TRBV7-8; cdr3_aa: CASSLGLAGADTQYF
cdr3_length: 14; j_call: TRBJ2-1; v_call: TRBV12-3/TRBV12-4; cdr3_aa: CASSLAGEYNEQFF
cdr3_length: 12; j_call: TRBJ1-1; v_call: TRBV20-1; cdr3_aa: CSARVGDSEAFF
cdr3_length: 15; j_call: TRBJ2-1; v_call: TRBV7-2; cdr3_aa: CASSPEGGDYNEQFF
cdr3_length: 15; j_call: TRBJ1-5; v_call: TRBV27; cdr3_aa: CASSFVGQDNQPQHF
cdr3_length: 13; j_call: TRBJ2-5; v_call: TRBV29-1; cdr3_aa: CSVDIRGQETQYF
cdr3_length: 15; j_call: TRBJ2-7; v_call: TRBV15; cdr3_aa: CATSRVRESSYEQYF
cdr3_length: 15; j_call: TRBJ1-6; v_call: TRBV7-2; cdr3_aa: CASSLQGTGDSPLHF
cdr3_length: 13; j_call: TRBJ1-1; v_call: TRBV2; cdr3_aa: CASMGWDSRKAFF
cdr3_length: 17; j_call: TRBJ2-5; v_call: TRBV27; cdr3_aa: CASSLWGQSNVGETQYF
cdr3_length: 11; j_call: TRBJ1-2; v_call: TRBV20-1; cdr3_aa: CSARSGGGYTF
cdr3_length: 13; j_call: TRBJ2-7; v_call: TRBV5-1; cdr3_aa: CASSDNLGSGQYF
cdr3_length: 13; j_call: TRBJ2-5; v_call: TRBV7-8; cdr3_aa: CASRETGVETQYF
cdr3_length: 13; j_call: TRBJ1-2; v_call: TRBV10-3; cdr3_aa: CAIRRDRDNGYTF
cdr3_length: 13; j_call: TRBJ1-1; v_call: TRBV6-4; cdr3_aa: CASSAGPNVEAFF
cdr3_length: 14; j_call: TRBJ1-6; v_call: TRBV15; cdr3_aa: CATSREEYNSPLHF
cdr3_length: 14; j_call: TRBJ2-7; v_call: TRBV10-3; cdr3_aa: CAISPRLASYEQYF
cdr3_length: 14; j_call: TRBJ2-5; v_call: TRBV28; cdr3_aa: CASNKWTEQETQYF
cdr3_length: 15; j_call: TRBJ2-7; v_call: TRBV20-1; cdr3_aa: CSAGASGGLFDEQYF
cdr3_length: 12; j_call: TRBJ1-1; v_call: TRBV12-3/TRBV12-4; cdr3_aa: CASSLGLTQAFF
cdr3_length: 14; j_call: TRBJ2-7; v_call: TRBV12-3/TRBV12-4; cdr3_aa: CASSLETGRDEQYF
cdr3_length: 14; j_call: TRBJ1-1; v_call: TRBV7-2; cdr3_aa: CASSLWGGYTEAFF
cdr3_length: 15; j_call: TRBJ1-1; v_call: TRBV6-6; cdr3_aa: CASSYSITGNTEAFF
cdr3_length: 15; j_call: TRBJ2-1; v_call: TRBV27; cdr3_aa: CASSVGGGGPNEQFF
cdr3_length: 8; j_call: TRBJ1-5; v_call: TRBV19; cdr3_aa: CASSCRHF
cdr3_length: 14; j_call: TRBJ1-1; v_call: TRBV6-6; cdr3_aa: CASSYSDSALEAFF
cdr3_length: 15; j_call: TRBJ2-3; v_call: TRBV19; cdr3_aa: CASGDRAMGTDTQYF
cdr3_length: 12; j_call: TRBJ1-5; v_call: TRBV14; cdr3_aa: CASSRPYQPQHF
cdr3_length: 14; j_call: TRBJ1-2; v_call: TRBV10-3; cdr3_aa: CAISDFTGAGGYTF
cdr3_length: 17; j_call: TRBJ1-1; v_call: TRBV2; cdr3_aa: CASSEAFSDRQYYEAFF
cdr3_length: 16; j_call: TRBJ2-3; v_call: TRBV25-1; cdr3_aa: CASSERPAGTTDTQYF
cdr3_length: 15; j_call: TRBJ2-5; v_call: TRBV6-6; cdr3_aa: CASSYSMGEGETQYF
cdr3_length: 14; j_call: TRBJ1-5; v_call: TRBV27; cdr3_aa: CASSLDRGRQPQHF
cdr3_length: 12; j_call: TRBJ2-3; v_call: TRBV20-1; cdr3_aa: CSASVENPVQYF
cdr3_length: 15; j_call: TRBJ1-2; v_call: TRBV19; cdr3_aa: CASRLKPDRFGGYTF
cdr3_length: 14; j_call: TRBJ2-5; v_call: TRBV4-1; cdr3_aa: CASSQSVGGETQYF
cdr3_length: 15; j_call: TRBJ1-6; v_call: TRBV7-8; cdr3_aa: CASSQDGRVGSPLHF
cdr3_length: 16; j_call: TRBJ1-1; v_call: TRBV7-2; cdr3_aa: CASSLEAAGVNTEAFF
cdr3_length: 13; j_call: TRBJ2-7; v_call: TRBV24-1; cdr3_aa: CATSDLQGYEQYF
cdr3_length: 13; j_call: TRBJ1-1; v_call: TRBV11-1; cdr3_aa: CASSLVGEPEAFF
cdr3_length: 15; j_call: TRBJ2-1; v_call: TRBV7-9; cdr3_aa: CASSLGAGLYNEQFF
cdr3_length: 13; j_call: TRBJ2-3; v_call: TRBV2; cdr3_aa: CASRGTVGDTQYF
cdr3_length: 12; j_call: TRBJ1-1; v_call: TRBV10-3; cdr3_aa: CATGTVNTEAFF